The 26 T cell receptor beta chains below all came from one sample that was sequenced in a study of blood T cell repertoires in COVID-19. Method: immunoSEQ multiplex PCR; TCRdb's copy keeps in-frame clones and lacks some. The sample lists 80,000 to 100,000 clones, about nine tenths occurring once. Sequenced material: peripheral blood. These receptors were collected from a woman in her 50s with active or convalescent COVID-19.

This chain joins TRBV4-2 and TRBJ2-3; 10 bases are a match to TRBD1. The CDR3 has 18 amino acids. CDR1 and CDR2 from the germline V gene are LGHNA and YNFKEQ. V dropped 1 base and J dropped 11; count of bases not matched to a gene: 18. The CDR3 DNA follows: TGTGCCAGCAGCCAAGGGGAGCCCGGGACAGGGGCCGCGCTTAAGCAGTATTTT. Encoded protein: CASSQGEPGTGAALKQYF.

The gene calls are TRBV3-1 (or the pseudogene TRBV3-2) and TRBJ1-2; 10 bases line up with TRBD1. Germline loops: CDR1 LGHDT, CDR2 YNNKEL (reference sequence). Germline trimming cut 4 bases from V and 4 bases from J; bases unmatched to any gene: 6. The CDR3 loop spans 15 amino acids. The CDR3 nucleotides are TGTGCCAGCAGCCTTACGACAGGGGGCACCTATGGCTACACCTTC. This translates into CASSLTTGGTYGYTF.

The chain joins TRBV7-2 to TRBJ1-1; no definite D call. Trimming took 0 bases from V and 7 from J, leaving 9 bases between them. The germline V gene encodes CDR1 SGHTA and CDR2 FQGNSA. The CDR3 contains 13 residues. CDR3 DNA sequence: TGTGCCAGCAGCTTAGCCGAGGCGGGTGAAGCTTTCTTT. Translated: CASSLAEAGEAFF.

The J gene is TRBJ1-2, the V gene TRBV5-5; 7 bases are shared with TRBD1. The CDR3 consists of 16 residues. Germline V CDR1 and CDR2: SGHKS, YYEKEE (reference sequence). V shed 3 bases, J shed 2 bases, and the junction held 10 bases outside the gene matches. CDR3 coding DNA: TGTGCCAGCAGCTCTCTAGGAGGGGGCGAAAACTATGGCTACACCTTC. It codes for CASSSLGGGENYGYTF.

The chain uses TRBV12-3 or TRBV12-4 and TRBJ1-3; D not certain. The CDR3 is made up of 13 amino acids. Deletions cut 3 bases from V and 5 bases from J, with 8 bases between. CDR3 loop: CASSFRGRNTIYF. CDR3 nucleotides: TGTGCCAGCAGTTTTCGAGGAAGAAACACCATATATTTT.

With respect to this clone: At one end, the junction sequence differs from germline, possibly due to a read error. The chain has TRBV30 and TRBJ2-7; no firm D call. Germline V gene data show CDR1 as GTSNPN and CDR2 as SVGIG (reference sequence). The CDR3 consists of 12 residues. The CDR3 protein is CAWIGGAYEQYF. Written as DNA, the CDR3 is TGTGCCTGGATTGGTGGAGCCTATGAGCAGTACTTC.

J is TRBJ1-2 and V is TRBV19, with D tentatively TRBD1 (6 bases). This CDR3 contains 11 residues. Trimming cost V 8 bases and J 11 bases, with 15 bases left between them. In germline, CDR1 is LNHDA, CDR2 SQIVND (reference sequence). The CDR3 loop reads CASLQGAGYTF. Written as DNA, the CDR3 is TGTGCCAGTCTACAGGGAGCAGGTTACACCTTC.

The J gene is TRBJ2-3, the V gene TRBV5-1; 7 bases match TRBD2. The CDR3 runs 15 residues. V trimming: 5 bases; J trimming: 3 bases; junction bases outside the gene matches: 9. Germline V gives CDR1 SGHRS, CDR2 YFSETQ. CDR3 DNA sequence: TGCGCCAGCAGATCGGGGAGGGAAGGGACAGATACGCAGTATTTT. This translates into CASRSGREGTDTQYF. Together with reference TRBV5-1 and TRBJ2-3, the CDR3 gives the full variable domain: KAGVTQTPRYLIKTRGQQVTLSCSPISGHRSVSWYQQTPGQGLQFLFEYFSETQRNKGNFPGRFSGRQFSNSRSEMNVSTLELGDSALYLCASRSGREGTDTQYFGPGTRLTVL.

This clone was seen at least ten times. The chain employs TRBV12-3 or TRBV12-4 and TRBJ2-7, with a tentative D call TRBD1 (6 bases). The V end lost 6 bases, the J end lost 0 bases, and 9 bases lay between the germline ends. The length of the CDR3 is 13 residues. CDR3 loop: CASSRDISYEQYF. The DNA for the CDR3 is TGTGCCAGCAGCCGGGACATCTCCTACGAGCAGTACTTC.

This chain uses TRBV6-5 with TRBJ1-5, with 9 bases fitting TRBD1. The ends lost 5 bases at V and 3 bases at J; junction bases unmatched: 5. CDR3 length: 15 residues. In germline, CDR1 is MNHEY, CDR2 SVGAGI. Here the CDR3 reads CASSRDRDLNQPQHF. The CDR3 DNA sequence: TGTGCCAGCAGTCGGGACAGGGACCTCAATCAGCCCCAGCATTTT.

This chain uses TRBV2 with TRBJ2-1, with TRBD1 matching 12 bases. CDR3 length: 15 residues. Germline lookup yields CDR1 SNHLY and CDR2 FYNNEI. Unmatched junction bases numbered 5, after V lost 3 bases and J lost 8 bases. DNA of the CDR3: TGTGCCAGCAGTGACGGGGGGACAGGGGGCTATGAGCAGTTCTTC. It specifies CASSDGGTGGYEQFF.

The chain has TRBV18 and TRBJ1-3; 7 nucleotides align to TRBD1. Germline-derived CDR1 and CDR2 are KGHSH and LQKENI. The CDR3 has 16 residues. Trimming cost V 6 bases and J 4 bases; bases outside gene matches: 12. This CDR3 is CASSGNRGTSGNTIYF. The CDR3 DNA is TGTGCCAGCTCCGGTAACAGGGGAACGAGCGGAAACACCATATATTTT.

The rearrangement links TRBV10-3 to TRBJ1-1; D is uncertain. The germline gives CDR1 ENHRY, CDR2 SYGVKD. The CDR3 consists of 14 residues. Trimming removed 0 bases from V and 11 bases from J, with 16 bases in between. The CDR3 nucleotides read TGTGCCATCAGTGAGTCGAGCCAGGTCGGGATGGCTTTCTTT. Translated: CAISESSQVGMAFF.

J is TRBJ2-5 and V is TRBV11-3; 9 bases align to TRBD1. The CDR3 has 15 residues. Germline assignment: CDR1 SGHNT and CDR2 YENEEA. Trimming took 1 base from V and 3 from J; bases not matched to a gene: 3. CDR3 coding DNA: TGTGCCAGCAGCTTAGGGGACAGGGAAGAAGAGACCCAGTACTTC. Its translation is CASSLGDREEETQYF.

With respect to this clone: The sample holds other DNA sequences that translate to the same CDR3. V gene TRBV7-2 combines with J gene TRBJ2-2, with a weak D call TRBD2 (6 bases). The V gene lost 5 bases and the J gene lost 2 bases, with 15 bases spanning the gap. The CDR3 has 16 amino acids. Germline CDR1 SGHTA, CDR2 FQGNSA. The CDR3 loop is CASSLWGGVNTGELFF. The CDR3 DNA follows: TGTGCCAGCAGCCTATGGGGCGGGGTCAACACCGGGGAGCTGTTTTTT. The variable domain in full, with the rest retrieved from reference TRBV7-2 and TRBJ2-2, is GAGVSQSPSNKVTEKGKDVELRCDPISGHTALYWYRQSLGQGLEFLIYFQGNSAPDKSGLPSDRFSAERTGGSVSTLTIQRTQQEDSAVYLCASSLWGGVNTGELFFGEGSRLTVL.

The chain is built from TRBV4-3 and TRBJ2-5, with 8 bases fitting TRBD1. Germline V gives CDR1 LGHNA, CDR2 YSLEER. CDR3 size: 15 residues. V lost 0 bases and J lost 9; bases outside the gene matches: 9. In DNA form, the CDR3 reads TGCGCCAGCAGCCAAGAGACAGGGGCCCGGTGGCCCCAGTACTTC. Translated, it gives CASSQETGARWPQYF.

The chain has TRBV19 and TRBJ1-2; 9 bases are a match to TRBD1. CDR1 is LNHDA, CDR2 SQIVND, per germline (reference sequence). The CDR3 consists of 16 residues. The V segment lost 6 bases and the J segment 6 bases; nucleotides outside the gene matches: 14. CDR3 sequence reads: CASSQATGTGRNGYTF. CDR3 in DNA: TGTGCCAGTAGCCAGGCTACCGGGACAGGGAGGAATGGCTACACCTTC.

The chain couples TRBV28 to TRBJ1-1; 8 bases map to TRBD1. The CDR3 is made up of 15 amino acids. Germline values: CDR1 MDHEN, CDR2 SYDVKM. V lost 5 bases to trimming and J lost 1 base; unmatched junction nucleotides: 6. The CDR3 sequence is CASSPPGTGNTEAFF. The CDR3 DNA follows: TGTGCCAGCAGTCCCCCCGGGACAGGGAACACTGAAGCTTTCTTT. The complete variable domain, with remaining parts taken from reference TRBV28 and TRBJ1-1, reads DVKVTQSSRYLVKRTGEKVFLECVQDMDHENMFWYRQDPGLGLRLIYFSYDVKMKEKGDIPEGYSVSREKKERFSLILESASTNQTSMYLCASSPPGTGNTEAFFGQGTRLTVV.

This sequence joins TRBV18 and TRBJ1-5; a possible D gene is TRBD1 (5 bases). CDR1 is KGHSH and CDR2 is LQKENI in the germline V gene. The CDR3 has 16 residues. V gave up 3 bases and J gave up 0 bases, with 12 bases separating them. CDR3 nucleotide sequence: TGTGCCAGCTCACCGCAGGGTACCCATAGCAATCAGCCCCAGCATTTT. Translating it yields CASSPQGTHSNQPQHF. Full variable domain (outside the CDR3, taken from reference TRBV18 and TRBJ1-5): NAGVMQNPRHLVRRRGQEARLRCSPMKGHSHVYWYRQLPEEGLKFMVYLQKENIIDESGMPKERFSAEFPKEGPSILRIQQVVRGDSAAYFCASSPQGTHSNQPQHFGDGTRLSIL.

The chain joins TRBV29-1 to TRBJ2-2; D may be TRBD1 (5 bases). The CDR3 sequence is 13 residues long. The ends were cut back, 3 bases at V and 0 bases at J, with 5 bases in the middle. Germline values: CDR1 SQVTM, CDR2 ANQGSEA. The CDR3 sequence is CSVDRANTGELFF. For the CDR3, the DNA is TGCAGCGTTGACAGGGCGAACACCGGGGAGCTGTTTTTT.

In DNA form, the CDR3 reads TGTGCCAGTGAAGGGACAGGGACCGGTGGCTACACCTTC. Translation: CASEGTGTGGYTF. The gene calls are TRBV19 and TRBJ1-2; 9 positions match TRBD1. Unmatched junction bases numbered 8, after V lost 8 bases and J lost 7 bases. Per germline, CDR1 LNHDA and CDR2 SQIVND (reference sequence). This CDR3 has 13 amino acids.

The chain uses TRBV9 and TRBJ2-7; possible D gene TRBD1, 5 bases. The CDR3 length is 13 residues. The V and J ends lost 6 bases and 6 bases respectively, with 16 bases between them. The germline CDR1 and CDR2 sequences are SGDLS and YYNGEE. The CDR3 sequence is CASNQGPTGEQYF. CDR3 sequence (DNA): TGTGCCAGCAACCAGGGCCCCACGGGCGAGCAGTACTTC.

The chain couples TRBV30 to TRBJ1-3; D gene uncertain. V gave up 2 bases and J gave up 2 bases, with 16 bases separating them. The CDR3 runs 16 residues. Germline CDR1 reads GTSNPN; CDR2 reads SVGIG (reference sequence). CDR3: CAWSTSEESPGNTIYF. The CDR3 bases are TGTGCCTGGAGTACAAGCGAGGAAAGCCCTGGAAACACCATATATTTT.

The genes are TRBV6-5 and TRBJ2-7; 8 bases map to TRBD2. Germline V CDR1 and CDR2: MNHEY, SVGAGI. The CDR3 spans 13 residues. With V trimmed by 6 bases and J by 6 bases, 7 bases remained unmatched. This chain's CDR3 is CASRKRGPREQYF. The CDR3 DNA reads TGTGCCAGCAGGAAGCGGGGGCCTCGCGAGCAGTACTTC.

This clone came up once. The gene calls are TRBV12-3 or TRBV12-4 and TRBJ1-3; D gene ambiguous. Trimming pared 2 bases from V and 8 bases from J, leaving 7 bases between. CDR3 length equals 12 residues. The DNA for the CDR3 is TGTGCCAGCAGTTTATGGGGAGACACCATATATTTT. The encoded protein is CASSLWGDTIYF.

The rearrangement uses TRBV30 and TRBJ2-6; 7 bases agree with TRBD2. V shed 1 base, J shed 2 bases, and the junction held 2 bases outside the gene matches. Germline loops: CDR1 GTSNPN, CDR2 SVGIG (reference sequence). The CDR3 length is 15 residues. CDR3 coding DNA: TGTGCCTGGAGTGCACGGGGGGCTGGGGCCAACGTCCTGACTTTC. It encodes CAWSARGAGANVLTF. Complete variable domain (other parts from reference TRBV30 and TRBJ2-6): SQTIHQWPATLVQPVGSPLSLECTVEGTSNPNLYWYRQAAGRGLQLLFYSVGIGQISSEVPQNLSASRPQDRQFILSSKKLLLSDSGFYLCAWSARGAGANVLTFGAGSRLTVL.